The clone carrying this TCR beta chain was seen a few times. Its specificity is not known. The source of the sample is a study of cytomegalovirus exposure and HLA in healthy donors. This CDR3 is built from 12 residues. V shed 1 base and J shed 7 bases, with 8 bases lying between them. Germline-derived CDR1 and CDR2 are MNHEY and SMNVEV (reference sequence). Study findings and constraints: Three chains linked to CMV were shown in vitro to be specific for CMV antigens. Whilst most TCR sequences proved rare, a subset of public TCRs occurred across many donors. The study listed roughly 160 cytomegalovirus-associated TCR beta chains. Reported results showed that the classifier diagnosed cytomegalovirus status with high specificity and sensitivity.

Clones were read by immunoSEQ multiplex PCR, and TCRdb kept only the in-frame ones, dropping some. Among around 260,000 clones, less than 95% were seen once, and the ten largest hold 3% to 3.5%. The rearrangement uses TRBV27 and TRBJ2-7; D is uncertain. This clonotype was sampled from a woman in her 30s in good health and CMV-seronegative. The sequenced sample was PBMCs. The CDR3 loop reads CASSLFGSEQYF. Written as DNA, the CDR3 is TGTGCCAGCAGTTTATTCGGCAGTGAGCAGTACTTC.